This T cell receptor (beta chain) was sequenced during a study of metastatic and nonmetastatic thyroid tumors. Study-level background: Blood and tumor or nodule tissue repertoires from malignant and benign thyroid patients were compared.

There were no patients who had received any treatment before thyroid surgery. This clone was recorded a few times. Germline-derived CDR1 and CDR2 are MDHEN and SYDVKM. V was pared by 8 bases and J by 0 bases, with 17 bases between. The CDR3 extends over 17 amino acids. The authors' processing: It was from CDR3 differences across clinicopathological groups that a distant-metastasis classifier for papillary thyroid cancer was built. TCRdb re-analyzed the PCR reads through MiXCR. The V and J calls and clone size are TCRdb's, not the authors'. The table records about 38,000 clones, roughly a quarter of them present only once.

This chain connects TRBV28 to TRBJ1-6, with no clear D. The TCR sequence derives from a female donor with papillary thyroid cancer or a benign thyroid nodule (not recorded which). Some clones in this sample may be carry-over from other donors' samples. The sample comprised blood. As DNA, the CDR3 is TGTGCCAGCCGTTCGGACCTCCGGGGCTCCTATAATTCACCCCTCCACTTT. Amino acid sequence: CASRSDLRGSYNSPLHF.